The next 27 T cell receptor beta chains were all read from a single sample in a study of blood T cell repertoires in COVID-19. This table comes from immunoSEQ multiplex PCR, and its TCRdb copy is limited to in-frame clones, with some not included. This table has tens of thousands of clones, more than 70% appearing once. The sequenced material came from peripheral blood. The source is a woman in her seventies with acute or convalescent COVID-19.

This rearrangement joins TRBV5-5 to TRBJ1-1; D possibly corresponds to TRBD1 (6 bases). This CDR3 is built from 13 residues. Per germline, CDR1 SGHKS and CDR2 YYEKEE (reference sequence). V was cut by 1 base and J by 4 bases, with 8 bases left in between. The CDR3 coding sequence is TGTGCCAGCAGCTTGTGGACAGCCACTGAAGCTTTCTTT. Amino acids: CASSLWTATEAFF.

The chain joins TRBV4-2 to TRBJ2-3; D is undetermined. CDR1 is LGHNA and CDR2 is YNFKEQ in the germline V gene. The CDR3 runs to 15 residues. Trimming pared 3 bases from V and 0 bases from J, leaving 10 bases between. The CDR3 sequence is CASSQSVSSTDTQYF. CDR3 coding DNA: TGTGCCAGCAGCCAGAGCGTTTCTAGCACAGATACGCAGTATTTT.

This rearrangement joins TRBV19 to TRBJ1-1, with TRBD1 matching 9 bases. The CDR3 has 15 amino acids. The trim removed 2 bases at V and 7 bases at J, leaving 8 bases unmatched. The germline V gene encodes CDR1 LNHDA and CDR2 SQIVND (reference sequence). CDR3 residues: CASSITGQGQREAFF. CDR3 DNA: TGTGCCAGTAGTATAACAGGACAGGGGCAACGTGAAGCTTTCTTT.

The V and J genes are TRBV24-1 and TRBJ1-5, with 7 bases identical to TRBD1. The germline V gene encodes CDR1 KGHDR and CDR2 SFDVKD. Trimming took 4 bases from V and 2 from J; bases not matched to a gene: 7. This CDR3 has 16 residues. The CDR3 region is CATSDPRQGGNQPQHF. CDR3 coding DNA: TGTGCCACCAGTGACCCTCGACAGGGCGGCAATCAGCCCCAGCATTTT.

The CDR3: CASSTGQGRNQPQHF. The CDR3 coding sequence is TGTGCCAGCAGCACAGGACAGGGAAGGAATCAGCCCCAGCATTTT. The chain employs TRBV28 and TRBJ1-5; 8 bases are shared with TRBD1. CDR1 and CDR2 (germline): MDHEN, SYDVKM. The CDR3 spans 15 residues. V was pared by 6 bases and J by 4 bases, with 8 bases of the junction left unmatched.

This chain links TRBV6-6 with TRBJ1-4; TRBD1 is a possible D gene (5 bases). Germline V lookup: CDR1 MNHNY, CDR2 SVGAGI (reference sequence). The CDR3 length is 13 residues. The V end lost 4 bases, the J end lost 5 bases, and 8 bases lay between the germline ends. CDR3 bases: TGTGCCAGCAGTTGGGGCCCAAATGAAAAACTGTTTTTT. It is translated as CASSWGPNEKLFF.

The V and J genes are TRBV25-1 and TRBJ2-1; D is undetermined. Trimming took off 7 bases at V and 0 bases at J, with 7 bases between the two ends. Germline V gives CDR1 MGHDK, CDR2 SYGVNS. This CDR3 contains 13 residues. The CDR3 nucleotides are TGTGCCAGCAAAGACTCCTCCTACAATGAGCAGTTCTTC. It specifies CASKDSSYNEQFF.

The chain is built from TRBV5-1 and TRBJ1-2, with 7 bases aligning to TRBD1. CDR3 length: 15 amino acids. J lost 3 bases, V lost 0 bases, and 5 bases had no gene match. Germline CDR1 is SGHRS and CDR2 is YFSETQ. CDR3 nucleotide sequence: TGCGCCAGCAGCTTGGGAGACAGGGACCACTATGGCTACACCTTC. Translation: CASSLGDRDHYGYTF.

Here the CDR3 reads CASSLESGGANEQFF. The CDR3 DNA is TGCGCCAGCAGCTTGGAGAGCGGGGGGGCCAATGAGCAGTTCTTC. The chain couples TRBV5-1 to TRBJ2-1; 10 positions agree with TRBD2. The CDR3 runs to 15 residues. With 0 bases clipped from V and 6 bases from J, the junction kept 3 bases outside the gene matches. Per germline, CDR1 SGHRS and CDR2 YFSETQ.

V is TRBV11-2 and J is TRBJ2-1, with a possible D match to TRBD2 (6 bases). CDR1 and CDR2 from the germline V gene are SGHAT and FQNNGV. Trimming shortened V by 6 bases and J by 4 bases, and 28 bases separated the two germline ends. The CDR3 is made up of 19 amino acids. CDR3 in amino acids: CASSLQAGSFSPTYNEQFF. Written as DNA, the CDR3 is TGTGCCAGCAGTCTTCAGGCGGGGTCCTTCTCCCCAACATACAATGAGCAGTTCTTC. Full variable domain (remainder filled in from reference TRBV11-2 and TRBJ2-1): EAGVAQSPRYKIIEKRQSVAFWCNPISGHATLYWYQQILGQGPKLLIQFQNNGVVDDSQLPKDRFSAERLKGVDSTLKIQPAKLEDSAVYLCASSLQAGSFSPTYNEQFFGPGTRLTVL.

V gene TRBV7-2 combines with J gene TRBJ1-1; TRBD1 might be the D (6 bases). The CDR3 contains 13 residues. CDR1 is SGHTA and CDR2 is FQGNSA in the germline V gene. Trimming pared 5 bases from V and 4 bases from J, leaving 11 bases between. CDR3 amino acids: CASSDGGPTEAFF. The CDR3 coding sequence is TGTGCCAGCAGCGACGGGGGGCCCACTGAAGCTTTCTTT.

This clone has just one count. The gene calls are TRBV6-5 and TRBJ2-7; the D is unclear. This CDR3 comprises 16 residues. Germline loops: CDR1 MNHEY, CDR2 SVGAGI. V was clipped by 0 bases and J by 4 bases, with 16 bases between them. CDR3 sequence reads: CASSYSFTLDVYEQYF. The CDR3 bases are TGTGCCAGCAGTTACTCTTTCACTTTAGATGTTTACGAGCAGTACTTC.

The chain is built from TRBV5-1 and TRBJ1-3, with TRBD1 matching over 7 bases. The length of the CDR3 is 15 residues. V was clipped by 4 bases and J by 0 bases; unmatched bases: 4. Germline assignment: CDR1 SGHRS and CDR2 YFSETQ. The CDR3 DNA sequence: TGCGCCAGCAGCCCGGGACAGATCTCTGGAAACACCATATATTTT. The encoded protein is CASSPGQISGNTIYF.

The rearrangement joins TRBV12-3 or TRBV12-4 to TRBJ2-5; TRBD1 matches at 9 bases. CDR3 length: 13 residues. Trimming cost V 5 bases and J 5 bases; bases outside gene matches: 3. CDR3 in amino acids: CASSVDRGETQYF. In DNA, the CDR3 is TGTGCCAGCAGTGTGGACAGGGGCGAGACCCAGTACTTC.

This chain links TRBV28 with TRBJ2-2; maybe TRBD1 (5 bases). The CDR3 runs to 15 residues. Trimming stripped 2 bases from V and 1 base from J, with 8 bases between. Germline V gene lookup returns CDR1 MDHEN and CDR2 SYDVKM. DNA for the CDR3: TGTGCCAGCAGTTTACAGGGTGTGAACACCGGGGAGCTGTTTTTT. This translates into CASSLQGVNTGELFF.

This clone came up a few times. The chain couples TRBV2 to TRBJ1-5; 7 bases are shared with TRBD1. Germline V lookup: CDR1 SNHLY, CDR2 FYNNEI. This CDR3 contains 15 residues. V shed 4 bases and J 3 bases; nucleotides not matched to a gene: 6. CDR3 loop: CASSARQGNNQPQHF. The CDR3 nucleotides read TGTGCCAGCAGTGCCAGACAGGGTAACAATCAGCCCCAGCATTTT. Supplemented by reference TRBV2 and TRBJ1-5, the full variable domain reads EPEVTQTPSHQVTQMGQEVILRCVPISNHLYFYWYRQILGQKVEFLVSFYNNEISEKSEIFDDQFSVERPDGSNFTLKIRSTKLEDSAMYFCASSARQGNNQPQHFGDGTRLSIL.

V and J are TRBV6-5 and TRBJ1-2, with D possibly matching TRBD1 (6 bases). This CDR3 is 14 amino acids long. V lost 0 bases and J lost 8, with 13 bases in between. CDR1 and CDR2 (germline): MNHEY, SVGAGI. The CDR3 reads CASSYSKGVGGYTF. The DNA for the CDR3 is TGTGCCAGCAGTTACTCGAAGGGGGTCGGCGGCTACACCTTC.

CDR3 loop: CATSRPGEGPNYGYTF. CDR3 in DNA: TGTGCCACCAGCAGACCCGGGGAGGGTCCTAACTATGGCTACACCTTC. J is TRBJ1-2 and V is TRBV15, with D unclear. V lost 2 bases and J lost 0, with 13 bases in between. The CDR3 has 16 amino acids. Germline V gene data show CDR1 as LNHNV and CDR2 as YYDKDF (reference sequence).

This clone was seen only a few times. This chain links TRBV12-3 or TRBV12-4 with TRBJ1-1; 7 positions agree with TRBD1. The CDR3 length is 13 residues. Unmatched junction bases numbered 2, after V lost 6 bases and J lost 1 base. Here the CDR3 reads CASSRQGNTEAFF. CDR3 sequence (DNA): TGTGCCAGCAGCCGACAGGGGAACACTGAAGCTTTCTTT.

The J gene is TRBJ2-7, the V gene TRBV7-2, with TRBD1 identical over 12 bases. Germline-derived CDR1 and CDR2 are SGHTA and FQGNSA. The J segment lost 6 bases and the V segment lost 2 bases, leaving 14 bases of the junction unmatched. The CDR3 contains 18 residues. As DNA, the CDR3 is TGTGCCAGCAGCTTATATTCTCAGGGGACAGGGGGCTTGGGCGAGCAGTACTTC. Translated, it gives CASSLYSQGTGGLGEQYF.

This chain joins TRBV9 and TRBJ1-2; D possibly corresponds to TRBD1 (5 bases). The CDR3 runs to 13 residues. V was pared by 4 bases and J by 6 bases, with 13 bases between. The V gene's germline CDR1 is SGDLS and CDR2 YYNGEE. CDR3 amino acids: CASSPRGLDGYTF. In DNA form, the CDR3 reads TGTGCCAGCAGCCCAAGGGGTTTAGATGGCTACACCTTC.

This sequence joins TRBV29-1 and TRBJ1-2; unclear D gene. The germline CDR1 and CDR2 sequences are SQVTM and ANQGSEA. Trimming shortened V by 2 bases and J by 6 bases, and 7 bases separated the two germline ends. The CDR3 length is 11 residues. In nucleotides, the CDR3 is TGCAGCGTTGAATGGGCAGATGGCTACACCTTC. Translation gives CSVEWADGYTF.

J is TRBJ2-1 and V is TRBV19; 14 bases are a match to TRBD2. The junction had 8 bases not matched to a gene; V was cut back by 6 bases and J by 4 bases. Germline values: CDR1 LNHDA, CDR2 SQIVND (reference sequence). The CDR3 sequence is 17 residues long. CDR3 region: CASRIGTSGSQYNEQFF. CDR3 sequence (DNA): TGTGCCAGTAGGATCGGGACTAGCGGGAGTCAGTACAATGAGCAGTTCTTC.

V and J are TRBV5-6 and TRBJ2-3; TRBD2 matches at 7 bases. CDR3 length: 14 residues. With V trimmed by 5 bases and J by 2 bases, 5 bases remained unmatched. In germline, CDR1 is SGHDT, CDR2 YYEEEE. CDR3 protein: CASRTGGSTDTQYF. Here the CDR3 DNA reads TGTGCCAGCAGGACCGGGGGGTCCACAGATACGCAGTATTTT.

This clone came up once. The chain couples TRBV19 to TRBJ1-5; D is possibly TRBD1 (5 bases). Trimming pared 4 bases from V and 2 bases from J, leaving 15 bases between. The length of the CDR3 is 16 residues. Germline lookup yields CDR1 LNHDA and CDR2 SQIVND (reference sequence). CDR3 nucleotides: TGTGCCAGTAGTAAAGTGGGAGGGGAGGGCAATCAGCCCCAGCATTTT. Its protein is CASSKVGGEGNQPQHF. Based on the CDR3 plus reference TRBV19 and TRBJ1-5, the full variable domain is DGGITQSPKYLFRKEGQNVTLSCEQNLNHDAMYWYRQDPGQGLRLIYYSQIVNDFQKGDIAEGYSVSREKKESFPLTVTSAQKNPTAFYLCASSKVGGEGNQPQHFGDGTRLSIL.

This sequence joins TRBV28 and TRBJ1-2; D may be TRBD1 (6 bases). The CDR3 covers 15 residues. The V end was cut by 5 bases, the J end by 7 bases, with 20 bases between. Looked up from germline, CDR1 is MDHEN and CDR2 is SYDVKM. The CDR3 loop is CASSPPSGGGSGYTF. The CDR3 nucleotides read TGTGCCAGCAGTCCCCCGTCGGGGGGCGGTTCTGGCTACACCTTC.

The chain has TRBV27 and TRBJ1-2; weak D call: TRBD1 (5 bases). The V and J ends lost 8 bases and 3 bases respectively, with 13 bases between them. CDR3 length equals 13 residues. Germline loops: CDR1 MNHEY, CDR2 SMNVEV (reference sequence). The CDR3 sequence: CASRRDSDYGYTF. The CDR3 coding sequence is TGTGCCAGCCGAAGGGACTCCGACTATGGCTACACCTTC.